Included here is one T cell receptor beta chain sequence, with context. Its antigen is undetermined. TCRdb reprocessed the reads via MiXCR and lists one record per CDR3 protein. The top ten hold around an eighth of the sample, which has roughly 990,000 distinct CDR3 sequences, 25% to 40% seen once. The data were taken from a study of T cell repertoires in cytomegalovirus infection. Study results and limitations: HLA-C-restricted TCR beta clonotypes specific for CMV led the ex vivo response.

Germline CDR1 MNHNY, CDR2 SVGAGI (reference sequence). Trimming removed 2 bases at V and 0 bases at J, with 10 bases between. The CDR3 is 15 amino acids. The material sequenced was cultured CD8+ T cells from PBMCs, taken from culture after CMV antigen stimulation. This sequence was found in a human donor in good health (CMV status not recorded). Some clones in this sample may be carry-over from other donors' samples. The rearrangement joins TRBV6-6 to TRBJ1-2; D possibly corresponds to TRBD1 (6 bases). DNA for the CDR3: TGTGCCAGCAGTTACGGGGACATAGCTAACTATGGCTACACCTTC. Amino acid sequence: CASSYGDIANYGYTF.